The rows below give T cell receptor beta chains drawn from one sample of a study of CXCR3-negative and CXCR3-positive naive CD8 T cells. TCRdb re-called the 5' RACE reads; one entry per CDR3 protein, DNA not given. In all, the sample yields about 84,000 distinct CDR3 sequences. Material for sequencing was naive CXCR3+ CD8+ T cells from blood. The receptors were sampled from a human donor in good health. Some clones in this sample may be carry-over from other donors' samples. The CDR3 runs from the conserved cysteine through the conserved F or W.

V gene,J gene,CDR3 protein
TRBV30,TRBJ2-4,CAWSGGKNIQYF
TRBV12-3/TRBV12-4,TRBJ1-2,CASSMTTSYGYTF
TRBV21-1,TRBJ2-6,CASSLRPLSVANVLTF
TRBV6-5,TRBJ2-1,CASPWGSAQWPYNEQFF
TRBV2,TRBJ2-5,CASSEDQETQYF
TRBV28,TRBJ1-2,CASSPTSQWGYTF
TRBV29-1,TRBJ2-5,CSVEGGDQETQYF
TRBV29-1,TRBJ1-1,CSFCLNTEAFF
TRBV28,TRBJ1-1,CASSFSPLGWGNDDENTEAFF
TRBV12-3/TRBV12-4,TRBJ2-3,CASSLGFGGTDTQYF
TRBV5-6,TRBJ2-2,CASSLGRENTGELFF
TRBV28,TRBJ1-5,CASDKGTGAQPQHF
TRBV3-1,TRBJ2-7,CASSQGTGQAYEQYF
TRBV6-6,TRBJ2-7,CASSTDLLPYEQYF
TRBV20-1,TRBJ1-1,CSARAPDWNTEAFF
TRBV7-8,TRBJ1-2,CASSHGGVPDGYTF
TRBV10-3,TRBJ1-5,CAISASRPRLGNQPQHF
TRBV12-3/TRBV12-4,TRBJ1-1,CASSFPNTEAFF
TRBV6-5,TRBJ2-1,CATLGTGGLNEQFF
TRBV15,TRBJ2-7,CATSRNRGPEYEQYF
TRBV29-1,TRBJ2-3,CSVRLSTDTQYF
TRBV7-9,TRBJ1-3,CASSLVATDGNTIYF
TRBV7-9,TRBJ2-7,CASSLGLGRTNEQYF
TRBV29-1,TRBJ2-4,CSVVQGLQNIQYF
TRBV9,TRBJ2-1,CASSVVEGMNEQFF
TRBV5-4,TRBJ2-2,CASSLVGGAGELFF
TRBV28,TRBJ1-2,CASRPTVNYGYTF
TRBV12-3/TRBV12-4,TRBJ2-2,CASSLVGLDYTGELFF
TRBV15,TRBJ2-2,CVTSPRPNTGELFF